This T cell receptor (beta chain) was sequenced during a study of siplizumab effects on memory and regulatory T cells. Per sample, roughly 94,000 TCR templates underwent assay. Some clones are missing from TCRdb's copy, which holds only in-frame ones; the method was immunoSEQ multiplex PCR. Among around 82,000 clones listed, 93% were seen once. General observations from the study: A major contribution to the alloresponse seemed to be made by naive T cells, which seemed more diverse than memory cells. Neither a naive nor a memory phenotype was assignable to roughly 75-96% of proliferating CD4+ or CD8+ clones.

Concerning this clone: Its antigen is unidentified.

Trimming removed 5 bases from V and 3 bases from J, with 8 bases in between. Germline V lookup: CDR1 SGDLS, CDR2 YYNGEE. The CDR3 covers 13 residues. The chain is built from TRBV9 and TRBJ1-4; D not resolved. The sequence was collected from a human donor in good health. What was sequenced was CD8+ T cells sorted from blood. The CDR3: CASRGIANEKLFF. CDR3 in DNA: TGTGCCAGCAGGGGGATCGCTAATGAAAAACTGTTTTTT.